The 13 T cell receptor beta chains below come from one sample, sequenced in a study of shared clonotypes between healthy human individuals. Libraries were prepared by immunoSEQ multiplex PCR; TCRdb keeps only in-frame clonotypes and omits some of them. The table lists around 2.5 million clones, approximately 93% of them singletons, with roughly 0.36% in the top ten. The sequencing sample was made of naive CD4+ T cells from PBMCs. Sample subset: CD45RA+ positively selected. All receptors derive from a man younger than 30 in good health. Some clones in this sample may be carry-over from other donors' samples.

CDR3 sequence reads: CASSPRLGRGLNEQFF. The CDR3 DNA sequence: TGTGCCAGCAGCCCCCGCTTGGGGCGGGGGCTCAATGAGCAGTTCTTC. V usage is TRBV7-3 and J usage is TRBJ2-1; the D gene is possibly TRBD2 (7 bases). V gave up 5 bases and J gave up 6 bases, with 20 bases separating them. CDR3 length: 16 amino acids. Germline V gene sequence: CDR1 SGHTA, CDR2 FQGTGA.

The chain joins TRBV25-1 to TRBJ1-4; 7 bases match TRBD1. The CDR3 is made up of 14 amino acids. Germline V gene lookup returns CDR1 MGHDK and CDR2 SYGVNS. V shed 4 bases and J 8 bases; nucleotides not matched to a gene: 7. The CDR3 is CASSVEGAREKLFF. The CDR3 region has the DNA TGTGCCAGCAGTGTAGAGGGGGCGCGGGAAAAACTGTTTTTT.

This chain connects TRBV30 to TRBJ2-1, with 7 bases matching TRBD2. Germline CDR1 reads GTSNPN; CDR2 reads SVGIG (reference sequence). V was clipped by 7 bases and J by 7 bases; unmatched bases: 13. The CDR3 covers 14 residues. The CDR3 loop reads CASARGGSGNEQFF. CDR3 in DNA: TGTGCCTCTGCTCGGGGCGGGAGTGGGAATGAGCAGTTCTTC.

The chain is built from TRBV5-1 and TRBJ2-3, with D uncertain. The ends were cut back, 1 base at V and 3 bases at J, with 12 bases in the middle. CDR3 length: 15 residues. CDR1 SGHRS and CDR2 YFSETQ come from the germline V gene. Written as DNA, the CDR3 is TGCGCCAGCAGCTTGAACCCTATGGGGACAGATACGCAGTATTTT. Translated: CASSLNPMGTDTQYF.

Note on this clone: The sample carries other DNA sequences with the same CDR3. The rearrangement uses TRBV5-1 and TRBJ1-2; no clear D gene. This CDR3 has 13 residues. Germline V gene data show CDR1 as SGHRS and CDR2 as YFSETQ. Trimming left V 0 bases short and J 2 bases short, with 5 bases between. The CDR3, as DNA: TGCGCCAGCAGCTTGGATCGGAACTATGGCTACACCTTC. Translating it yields CASSLDRNYGYTF.

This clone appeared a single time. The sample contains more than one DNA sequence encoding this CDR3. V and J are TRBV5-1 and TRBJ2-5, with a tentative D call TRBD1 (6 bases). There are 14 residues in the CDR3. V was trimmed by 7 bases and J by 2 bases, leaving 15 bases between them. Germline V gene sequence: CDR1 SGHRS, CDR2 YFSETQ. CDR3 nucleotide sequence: TGCGCCAGCTCTTCTGGACAGCAACAAGAGACCCAGTACTTC. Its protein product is CASSSGQQQETQYF.

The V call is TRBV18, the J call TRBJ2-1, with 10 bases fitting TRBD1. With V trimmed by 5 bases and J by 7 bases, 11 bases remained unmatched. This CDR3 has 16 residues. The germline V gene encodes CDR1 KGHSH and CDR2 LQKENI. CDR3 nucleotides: TGTGCCAGCTCAGAGACCCTGACAGGGGGCGGGAATGAGCAGTTCTTC. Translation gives CASSETLTGGGNEQFF.

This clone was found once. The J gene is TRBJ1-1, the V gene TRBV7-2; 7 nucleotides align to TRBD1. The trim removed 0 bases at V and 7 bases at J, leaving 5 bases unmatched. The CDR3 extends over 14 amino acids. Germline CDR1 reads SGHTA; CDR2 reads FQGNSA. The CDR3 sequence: CASSLAISGGEAFF. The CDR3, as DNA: TGTGCCAGCAGCTTAGCTATCTCAGGGGGTGAAGCTTTCTTT.

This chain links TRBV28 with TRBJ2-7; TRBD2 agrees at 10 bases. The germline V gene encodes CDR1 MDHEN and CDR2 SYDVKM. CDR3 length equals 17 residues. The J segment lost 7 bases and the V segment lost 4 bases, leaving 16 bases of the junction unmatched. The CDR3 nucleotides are TGTGCCAGCAGTTCCTGGACTAGCGGTCCCCCTGGGCGGGAGCAGTACTTC. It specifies CASSSWTSGPPGREQYF.

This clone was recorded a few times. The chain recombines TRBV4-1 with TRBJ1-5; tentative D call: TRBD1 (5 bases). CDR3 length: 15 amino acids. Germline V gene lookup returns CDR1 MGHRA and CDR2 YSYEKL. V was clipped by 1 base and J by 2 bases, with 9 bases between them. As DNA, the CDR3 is TGCGCCAGCAGCCAAGGGGGCCTTGGCAATCAGCCCCAGCATTTT. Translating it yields CASSQGGLGNQPQHF.

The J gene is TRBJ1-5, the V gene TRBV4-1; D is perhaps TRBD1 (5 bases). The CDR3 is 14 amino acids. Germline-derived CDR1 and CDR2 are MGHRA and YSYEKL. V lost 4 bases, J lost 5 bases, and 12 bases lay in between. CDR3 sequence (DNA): TGCGCCAGCAGCCGGGACCTAGGGTATCAGCCCCAGCATTTT. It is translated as CASSRDLGYQPQHF.

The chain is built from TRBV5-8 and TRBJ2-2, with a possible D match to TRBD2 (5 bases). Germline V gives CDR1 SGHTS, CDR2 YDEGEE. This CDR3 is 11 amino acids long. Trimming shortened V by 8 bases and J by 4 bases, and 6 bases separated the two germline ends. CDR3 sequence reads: CARDSTGELFF. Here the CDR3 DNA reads TGTGCCAGGGACTCCACCGGGGAGCTGTTTTTT.

The CDR3 DNA reads TGTGCCAGCAGCTCTCCCCCCCCGGGACTAGCGGGAGGGCCCGGCTCCTACAATGAGCAGTTCTTC. Residues: CASSSPPPGLAGGPGSYNEQFF. The rearrangement links TRBV7-3 to TRBJ2-1, with 16 nucleotides matching TRBD2. CDR3 length: 22 amino acids. Germline V gives CDR1 SGHTA, CDR2 FQGTGA. J lost 0 bases, V lost 4 bases, and 15 bases had no gene match.